The clone carrying this TCR beta chain was observed a handful of times. Its antigen is not identified. The data were taken from a study of T cells in Graves' hyperthyroidism and ophthalmopathy. General observations from the study: Among clonotypes expanded in thyroid above 0.001, most were also found in blood.

Amplification of TCR beta CDR3 regions used RNA as the template. The TCR CDR3 first-round RT-PCR relied on the HTBI primer set. TCRdb fed the multiplex PCR reads into MiXCR, producing one record per CDR3 protein. Of about 760,000 distinct CDR3 sequences listed, 30% to 40% were seen once; the top ten hold around 30%. In patients aged 18 to 65, hyperthyroidism was newly diagnosed, with duration under 2 months. Diagnoses used clinical symptoms, serum thyroxine and TRAb, thyroid ultrasound and orbital computed tomography. Germline assignment: CDR1 SNHLY and CDR2 FYNNEI. The V end lost 6 bases, the J end lost 8 bases, and 18 bases lay between the germline ends. The CDR3 consists of 14 residues.

What was sequenced was blood. The TCR comes from a woman in her forties with Graves' hyperthyroidism. The chain combines TRBV2 with TRBJ2-3; D call uncertain. The CDR3 region is CASSSRAVGGTQYF. The CDR3 coding sequence is TGTGCCAGCAGCTCTAGGGCCGTTGGCGGTACGCAGTATTTT.